Reported below is one T cell receptor beta chain. The CDR3 runs to 14 residues. Germline CDR1 and CDR2: SGHTA and FQGTGA. V lost 2 bases and J lost 3, with 10 bases in between. The table came from immunoSEQ multiplex PCR; TCRdb's copy has only in-frame clones and leaves some out. The sample has 150,000 to 180,000 clones, less than 90% seen once. This sample is drawn from a study of T cell responses to AZD1222 COVID-19 vaccine. This receptor was identified in an adult in good health. This material consisted of peripheral blood, taken on day 0 of AZD1222 vaccination. This chain joins TRBV7-3 and TRBJ1-1; D is undetermined. In DNA, the CDR3 is TGTGCCAGCAGCTTATCGGGCAGATACACTGAAGCTTTCTTT. It encodes CASSLSGRYTEAFF. Filled out from reference TRBV7-3 and TRBJ1-1, the complete variable domain reads GAGVSQTPSNKVTEKGKYVELRCDPISGHTALYWYRQSLGQGPEFLIYFQGTGAADDSGLPNDRFFAVRPEGSVSTLKIQRTERGDSAVYLCASSLSGRYTEAFFGQGTRLTVV.